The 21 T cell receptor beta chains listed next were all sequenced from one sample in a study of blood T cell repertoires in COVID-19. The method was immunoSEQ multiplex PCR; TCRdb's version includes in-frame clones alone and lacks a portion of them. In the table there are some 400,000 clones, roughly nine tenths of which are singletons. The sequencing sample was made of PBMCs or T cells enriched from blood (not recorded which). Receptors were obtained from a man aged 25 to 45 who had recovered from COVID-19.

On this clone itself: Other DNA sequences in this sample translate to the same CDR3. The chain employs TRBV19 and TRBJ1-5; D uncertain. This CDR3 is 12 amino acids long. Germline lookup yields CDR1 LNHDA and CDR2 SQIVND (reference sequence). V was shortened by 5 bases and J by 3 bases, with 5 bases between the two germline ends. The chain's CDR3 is CASSPLNQPQHF. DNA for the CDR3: TGTGCCAGTAGTCCTCTCAATCAGCCCCAGCATTTT.

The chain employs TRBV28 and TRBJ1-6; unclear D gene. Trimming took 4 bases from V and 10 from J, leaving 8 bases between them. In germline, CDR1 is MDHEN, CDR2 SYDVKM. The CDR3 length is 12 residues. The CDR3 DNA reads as TGTGCCAGCAGTTCCGAGAGCTCACCCCTCCACTTT. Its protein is CASSSESSPLHF.

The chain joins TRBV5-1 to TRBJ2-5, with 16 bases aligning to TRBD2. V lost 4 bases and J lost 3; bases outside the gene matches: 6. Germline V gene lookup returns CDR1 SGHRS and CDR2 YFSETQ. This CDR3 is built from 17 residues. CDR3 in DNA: TGCGCCAGCAGCCCGGGACTAGCGGGAGGGCCGGAAGAGACCCAGTACTTC. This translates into CASSPGLAGGPEETQYF.

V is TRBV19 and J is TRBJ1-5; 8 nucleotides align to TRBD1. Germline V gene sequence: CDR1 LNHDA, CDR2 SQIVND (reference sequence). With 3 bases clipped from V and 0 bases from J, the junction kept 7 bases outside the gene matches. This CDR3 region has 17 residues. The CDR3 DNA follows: TGTGCCAGTAGTATTGCCCAGGGGGCCTATAGCAATCAGCCCCAGCATTTT. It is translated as CASSIAQGAYSNQPQHF.

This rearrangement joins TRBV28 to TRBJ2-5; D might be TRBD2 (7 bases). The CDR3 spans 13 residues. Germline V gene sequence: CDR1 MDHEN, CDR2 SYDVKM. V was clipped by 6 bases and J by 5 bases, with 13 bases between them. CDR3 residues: CASSRTGGETQYF. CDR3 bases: TGTGCCAGCAGCCGGACGGGGGGCGAGACCCAGTACTTC.

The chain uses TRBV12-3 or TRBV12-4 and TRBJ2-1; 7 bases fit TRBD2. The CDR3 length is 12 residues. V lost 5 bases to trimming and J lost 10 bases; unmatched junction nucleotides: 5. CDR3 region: CASSMGLTEQFF. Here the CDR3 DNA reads TGTGCCAGCAGTATGGGACTAACAGAGCAGTTCTTC.

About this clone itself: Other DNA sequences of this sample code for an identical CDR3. The CDR3 here is CASSVEGGSYNEQFF. CDR3 in DNA: TGTGCCAGCAGCGTAGAGGGAGGGAGCTACAATGAGCAGTTCTTC. This sequence joins TRBV9 and TRBJ2-1; 7 bases are shared with TRBD2. The ends lost 0 bases at V and 3 bases at J; junction bases unmatched: 3. CDR1 and CDR2 from the germline V gene are SGDLS and YYNGEE. The CDR3 sequence is 15 residues long. The variable domain in full, completed from reference TRBV9 and TRBJ2-1, reads DSGVTQTPKHLITATGQRVTLRCSPRSGDLSVYWYQQSLDQGLQFLIQYYNGEERAKGNILERFSAQQFPDLHSELNLSSLELGDSALYFCASSVEGGSYNEQFFGPGTRLTVL.

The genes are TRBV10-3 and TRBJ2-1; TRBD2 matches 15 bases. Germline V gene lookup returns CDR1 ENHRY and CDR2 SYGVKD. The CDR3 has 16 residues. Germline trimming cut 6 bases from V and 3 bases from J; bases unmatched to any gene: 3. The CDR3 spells CAISPGLAGGYNEQFF. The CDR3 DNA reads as TGTGCCATCAGCCCGGGACTAGCGGGAGGCTACAATGAGCAGTTCTTC.

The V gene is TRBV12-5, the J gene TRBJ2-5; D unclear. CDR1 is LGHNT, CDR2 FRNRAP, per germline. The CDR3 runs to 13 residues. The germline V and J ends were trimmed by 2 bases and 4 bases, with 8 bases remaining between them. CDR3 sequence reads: CASGLKLSETQYF. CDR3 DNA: TGTGCTAGTGGTTTGAAACTTTCAGAGACCCAGTACTTC.

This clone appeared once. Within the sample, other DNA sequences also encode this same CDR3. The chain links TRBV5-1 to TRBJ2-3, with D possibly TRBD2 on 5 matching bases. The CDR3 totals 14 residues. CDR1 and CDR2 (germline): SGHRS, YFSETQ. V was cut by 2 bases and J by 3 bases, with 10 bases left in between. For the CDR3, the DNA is TGCGCCAGCAGCTTCGGCGGCGGGACAGATACGCAGTATTTT. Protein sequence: CASSFGGGTDTQYF.

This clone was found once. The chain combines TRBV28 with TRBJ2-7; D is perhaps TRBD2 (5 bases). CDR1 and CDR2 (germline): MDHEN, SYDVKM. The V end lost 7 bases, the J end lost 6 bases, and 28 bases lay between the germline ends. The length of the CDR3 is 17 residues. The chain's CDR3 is CASNLLGSGTEVGEQYF. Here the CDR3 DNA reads TGTGCCAGCAATCTTCTCGGCAGCGGAACCGAGGTCGGCGAGCAGTACTTC. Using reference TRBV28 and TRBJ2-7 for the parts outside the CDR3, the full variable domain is DVKVTQSSRYLVKRTGEKVFLECVQDMDHENMFWYRQDPGLGLRLIYFSYDVKMKEKGDIPEGYSVSREKKERFSLILESASTNQTSMYLCASNLLGSGTEVGEQYFGPGTRLTVT.

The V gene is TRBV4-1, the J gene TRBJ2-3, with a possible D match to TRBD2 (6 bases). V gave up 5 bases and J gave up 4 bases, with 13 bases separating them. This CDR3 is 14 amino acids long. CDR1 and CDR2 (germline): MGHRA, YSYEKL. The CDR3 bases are TGCGCCAGCAGCTTTGGGACTGGGGCAGATACGCAGTATTTT. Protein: CASSFGTGADTQYF.

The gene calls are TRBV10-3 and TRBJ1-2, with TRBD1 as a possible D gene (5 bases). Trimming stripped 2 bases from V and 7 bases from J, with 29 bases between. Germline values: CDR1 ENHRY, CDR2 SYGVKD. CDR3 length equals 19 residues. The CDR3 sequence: CAISEPMPLQGRLELGYTF. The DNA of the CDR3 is TGTGCCATCAGTGAGCCCATGCCCCTCCAGGGCCGGCTGGAGCTTGGCTACACCTTC.

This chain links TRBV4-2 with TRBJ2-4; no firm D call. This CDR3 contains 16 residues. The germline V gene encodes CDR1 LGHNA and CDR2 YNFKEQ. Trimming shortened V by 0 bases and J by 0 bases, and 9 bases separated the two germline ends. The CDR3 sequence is CASSQELRLAKNIQYF. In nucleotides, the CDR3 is TGTGCCAGCAGCCAAGAATTGCGGTTAGCCAAAAACATTCAGTACTTC.

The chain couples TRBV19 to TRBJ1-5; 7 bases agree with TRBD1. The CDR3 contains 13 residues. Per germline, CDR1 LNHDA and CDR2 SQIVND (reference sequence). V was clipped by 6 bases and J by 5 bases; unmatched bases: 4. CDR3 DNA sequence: TGTGCCAGTAGGGACAGGCCTGATCAGCCCCAGCATTTT. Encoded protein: CASRDRPDQPQHF.

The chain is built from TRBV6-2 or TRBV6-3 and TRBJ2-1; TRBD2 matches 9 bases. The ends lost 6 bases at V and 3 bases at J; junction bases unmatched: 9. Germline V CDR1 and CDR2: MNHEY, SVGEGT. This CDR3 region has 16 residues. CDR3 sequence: CASSTASGVGYNEQFF. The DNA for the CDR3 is TGTGCCAGCAGCACTGCTAGCGGGGTGGGCTACAATGAGCAGTTCTTC.

The CDR3 spells CASSVTGINEQFF. The CDR3, as DNA: TGTGCCAGCAGCGTGACAGGAATCAATGAGCAGTTCTTC. This chain connects TRBV5-6 to TRBJ2-1; D perhaps matches TRBD1 (6 bases). The germline V gene has CDR1 SGHDT and CDR2 YYEEEE. V lost 4 bases and J 6 bases, leaving 11 bases between the germline ends. This CDR3 region has 13 residues. Together with reference TRBV5-6 and TRBJ2-1, the CDR3 gives the full variable domain: DAGVTQSPTHLIKTRGQQVTLRCSPKSGHDTVSWYQQALGQGPQFIFQYYEEEERQRGNFPDRFSGHQFPNYSSELNVNALLLGDSALYLCASSVTGINEQFFGPGTRLTVL.

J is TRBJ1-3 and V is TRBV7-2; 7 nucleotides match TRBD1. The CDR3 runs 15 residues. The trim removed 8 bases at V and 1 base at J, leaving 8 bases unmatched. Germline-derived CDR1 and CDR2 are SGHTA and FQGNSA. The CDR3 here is CASGDSQASGNTIYF. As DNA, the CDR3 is TGTGCCAGCGGGGACAGCCAGGCATCTGGAAACACCATATATTTT.

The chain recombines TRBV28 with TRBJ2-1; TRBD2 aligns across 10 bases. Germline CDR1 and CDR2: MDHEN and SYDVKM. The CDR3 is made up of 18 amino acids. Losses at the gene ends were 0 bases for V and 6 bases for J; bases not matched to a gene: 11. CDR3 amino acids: CASSLWVLAGDSSNEQFF. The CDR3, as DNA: TGTGCCAGCAGTTTATGGGTGCTAGCGGGAGATTCAAGCAATGAGCAGTTCTTC.

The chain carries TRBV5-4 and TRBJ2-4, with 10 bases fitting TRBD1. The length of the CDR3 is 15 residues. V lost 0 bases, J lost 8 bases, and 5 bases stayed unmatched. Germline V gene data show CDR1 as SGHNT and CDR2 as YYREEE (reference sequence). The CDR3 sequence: CASSLGDRGLDIQYF. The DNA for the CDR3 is TGTGCCAGCAGCTTGGGGGACAGGGGACTGGACATTCAGTACTTC.

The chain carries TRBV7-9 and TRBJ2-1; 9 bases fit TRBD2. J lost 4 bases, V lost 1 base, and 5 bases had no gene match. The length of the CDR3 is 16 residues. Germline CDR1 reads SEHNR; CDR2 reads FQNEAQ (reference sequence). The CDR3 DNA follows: TGTGCCAGCAGCTTAGGTCGACTAGCGGAATACAATGAGCAGTTCTTC. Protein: CASSLGRLAEYNEQFF.